This T cell receptor (beta chain) stems from a study of identical twins. The donor group consisted entirely of healthy Caucasians. TCRdb itself ran the 5' RACE reads through MiXCR, one entry per CDR3 protein. The sample yields some 590,000 distinct CDR3 sequences, approximately 10% seen once. Whole-study findings and limits: Cord blood's abundant beta clonotypes had fewer insertions, unlike memory repertoires. Modelling underestimated the level of out-of-frame TCR alpha sharing observed in monozygotic twins. Out-of-frame alpha sequences shared between twins exhibited an excess of low generation probability.

Trimming pared 4 bases from V and 4 bases from J, leaving 14 bases between. Germline assignment: CDR1 MGHDK and CDR2 SYGVNS. CDR3 size: 14 residues. This clonotype was counted between two and nine times. Its antigen is not identified. These data were also reused for a study on yellow fever vaccine responses in identical twins.

The chain employs TRBV25-1 and TRBJ2-7; D possibly matches TRBD1 or TRBD2 (5 bases each). Sequencing was performed on PBMCs. The receptor was derived from a woman aged 18-30 years in good health. CDR3 residues: CASSARDPTYEQYF. The CDR3 region has the DNA TGTGCCAGCAGTGCACGGGACCCCACTTACGAGCAGTACTTC.